This T cell receptor (beta chain) was retrieved from a study of STAT5B mutations in CD4+ large granular lymphocyte leukemia (dated by TCRdb to 2021 to 2024). As for the study more broadly: Among the healthy controls, the CDR3 'QG' motif was associated with a particular HLA allele. TCRbeta repertoires of CD4+ T-cell large granular lymphocyte leukemia patients were compared with those of healthy blood donors. Flow cytometry on FACSCanto II or FACSVerse showed that the purified fractions were more than 95% pure among lymphocytes.

To note about this clone: This receptor's antigen is unknown. Per-base quality was not reported, and no clone a single base away is much larger than it.

Points the paper makes about the study in general: Enrichment of TRBV06-family usage was observed among the top patient clones (8/27) relative to healthy controls (2/35). The data were not HLA-matched, and the relatively small sample size could explain the higher clonality seen in CD4+ compared with CD8+ T-LGLL. Compared with healthy CD4+ repertoires, CD4-sorted patient repertoires appeared more clonal, and this difference remained even after the putative leukemic clones were removed. Main leukemic clonotypes were private to each patient, although under 30% appeared at low frequency in other patients' non-leukemic repertoires.

Reading from cysteine to phenylalanine, the CDR3 counts 15 amino acids. Of all the DNA, just the CDR3 is kept, 45 bases in frame from base 1. V was cut back by 3 bases and J by 9 bases, leaving a gap of 18 bases between them. The germline V gene specifies SGHTA as CDR1 and FQGNSA as CDR2. Healthy controls were 37 blood donors whose buffy coats came from the Finnish Red Cross blood service. All TCR-sequenced material derived from peripheral blood: patient blood samples and healthy donor buffy coats. Ficoll-Hypaque gradient centrifugation was used to isolate peripheral blood mononuclear cells. Magnetic purification was used to isolate CD4+ cells from the buffy coats of the healthy controls. The Gentra Puregene Cell and Tissue kit was used to extract genomic DNA, and a Qubit 2.0 fluorometer was used to measure the amount of genomic DNA. TCRbeta rearrangements were sequenced from genomic DNA using the immunoSEQ assay at survey resolution. As for how the authors treated the data: A lowest detectable productive clonotype frequency of 2.59 x 10-5 was observed in the TCR sequencing data. Only productive TCRbeta rearrangements, defined as complete and in-frame sequences, were included in the analyses. Sample clonality was computed as Simpson clonality in the immunoSEQ Analyzer version 3.0. Clones were binned by frequency as very rare, small, medium, large (1-20%) or hyperexpanded (>20%). Generation probabilities were estimated with OLGA 1.2.3, V-gene circos plots were made with VDJtools, specificities were searched in VDJdb, and CDR3 motifs were identified with GLIPH. The immuneACCESS repertoire file appears here via TCRdb, limited to in-frame rearrangements. These files lack a portion of the clones; in checked studies, under half of the deficit traces to unresolved V genes, and the cause of the others is not known. V, J and clone size reflect that table, while D and trimming were determined from the DNA. The sample data list some 34,000 clones, and roughly four fifths of these were observed just once. The leading ten clones occupy 4.4% of the sample.

This receptor chain uses TRBV7-2 and TRBJ2-1; the D segment might be TRBD1 or TRBD2, since each matches 5 bases. Sequencing used CD4+ T cells from blood buffy coats. This TCR derives from a human donor in good health. In nucleotides, the sequence is TGTGCCAGCAGCTTCAATAGAGGGGTCCCCAGTGAGCAGTTCTTC. This is translated as CASSFNRGVPSEQFF.